The 24 T cell receptor beta chains listed next were all sequenced from one sample in a study of shared clonotypes between healthy human individuals. Method: immunoSEQ multiplex PCR; TCRdb's copy keeps in-frame clones and lacks some. The table shows about 2.3 million clones, with over 85% occurring only once. The sample taken for sequencing was naive CD4+ T cells from PBMCs. Subset reported: CD45RA+ positively selected. These receptors were taken from a young man in good health. Some clones in this sample may be carry-over from other donors' samples.

This chain connects TRBV11-1 to TRBJ1-5; no clear D gene. CDR1 and CDR2 from the germline V gene are SGHAT and FQDESV (reference sequence). The CDR3 runs to 15 residues. V was shortened by 4 bases and J by 0 bases, with 10 bases between the two germline ends. In DNA, the CDR3 is TGTGCCAGCAGCTCTGGACGGAATAGCAATCAGCCCCAGCATTTT. Translating it yields CASSSGRNSNQPQHF.

On this clone: A junction end diverges from the germline sequence, so it may reflect a read error. The genes are TRBV6-1 and TRBJ2-2; no definite D call. There are 14 residues in the CDR3. Germline V gene lookup returns CDR1 MNHNS and CDR2 SASEGT. The CDR3 coding sequence is TGTGCCAGCATTGAACTGTCGAACACCGGGGAGCTGTTTTTT. Translation: CASIELSNTGELFF.

V usage is TRBV19 and J usage is TRBJ2-5, with 10 bases aligning to TRBD1. V lost 5 bases, J lost 5 bases, and 8 bases stayed unmatched. CDR3 length: 15 amino acids. The V gene's germline CDR1 is LNHDA and CDR2 SQIVND (reference sequence). DNA of the CDR3: TGTGCCAGTAGTCTGGGACAGGGGCGCGTGGAGACCCAGTACTTC. Its translation is CASSLGQGRVETQYF. Full variable domain (outside the CDR3, taken from reference TRBV19 and TRBJ2-5): DGGITQSPKYLFRKEGQNVTLSCEQNLNHDAMYWYRQDPGQGLRLIYYSQIVNDFQKGDIAEGYSVSREKKESFPLTVTSAQKNPTAFYLCASSLGQGRVETQYFGPGTRLLVL.

V gene TRBV11-2 combines with J gene TRBJ2-7, with D possibly being TRBD1 (6 bases). Germline assignment: CDR1 SGHAT and CDR2 FQNNGV. V lost 5 bases to trimming and J lost 1 base, with 18 bases between them. This CDR3 contains 16 residues. The CDR3 sequence is CASSARRDIFSYEQYF. CDR3 sequence (DNA): TGTGCCAGCAGCGCCCGCCGGGACATATTTTCCTACGAGCAGTACTTC.

The chain carries TRBV7-3 and TRBJ2-1; D is possibly TRBD2 (6 bases). Trimming took 5 bases from V and 7 from J, leaving 15 bases between them. Germline loops: CDR1 SGHTA, CDR2 FQGTGA. There are 14 residues in the CDR3. The CDR3 is CASSTPSVGNEQFF. The CDR3 nucleotides are TGTGCCAGCAGCACCCCTAGCGTAGGGAATGAGCAGTTCTTC.

The chain joins TRBV18 to TRBJ2-7, with D tentatively TRBD1 (6 bases). The CDR3 contains 12 residues. Germline V gene sequence: CDR1 KGHSH, CDR2 LQKENI. Trimming stripped 2 bases from V and 6 bases from J, with 8 bases between. In nucleotides, the CDR3 is TGTGCCAGCTCACCAGCAGGGGCCGAGCAGTACTTC. It is translated as CASSPAGAEQYF.

A single count supports this clone. The V and J genes are TRBV7-9 and TRBJ2-1, with 9 bases lining up with TRBD2. The CDR3 is made up of 15 amino acids. V dropped 2 bases and J dropped 5; count of bases not matched to a gene: 4. Germline V CDR1 and CDR2: SEHNR, FQNEAQ (reference sequence). CDR3 nucleotides: TGTGCCAGCAGCTTACGCGGGAGGGCTGACAATGAGCAGTTCTTC. Encoded protein: CASSLRGRADNEQFF. Full variable domain (remainder filled in from reference TRBV7-9 and TRBJ2-1): DTGVSQNPRHKITKRGQNVTFRCDPISEHNRLYWYRQTLGQGPEFLTYFQNEAQLEKSRLLSDRFSAERPKGSFSTLEIQRTEQGDSAMYLCASSLRGRADNEQFFGPGTRLTVL.

This sequence joins TRBV28 and TRBJ2-5; D remains ambiguous. Trimming cost V 8 bases and J 2 bases, with 21 bases left between them. CDR3 length equals 16 residues. The germline V gene has CDR1 MDHEN and CDR2 SYDVKM. The CDR3 sequence is CASSHRADWPQETQYF. In nucleotides, the CDR3 is TGTGCCAGCTCCCACCGGGCAGATTGGCCACAAGAGACCCAGTACTTC.

The V and J genes are TRBV11-2 and TRBJ1-1; D is unresolved. Germline-derived CDR1 and CDR2 are SGHAT and FQNNGV. Trimming stripped 5 bases from V and 6 bases from J, with 25 bases between. The CDR3 sequence is 17 residues long. CDR3 nucleotide sequence: TGTGCCAGCAGCGGTTTCCGGGCTTCCAACATGCGGGCTGAAGCTTTCTTT. Its protein is CASSGFRASNMRAEAFF.

Note on this clone: Germline is not matched at one junction end, which may reflect a read error. CDR3 nucleotide sequence: TGTGCCAGCAGGGAAGCGAGCTACGAGCAGTACTTC. Residues: CASREASYEQYF. The chain recombines TRBV2 with TRBJ2-7; D is ambiguous. The CDR3 contains 12 residues. CDR1 and CDR2 (germline): SNHLY, FYNNEI.

The chain is built from TRBV15 and TRBJ2-3; either TRBD1 or TRBD2 may supply D (5 bases each). With 5 bases removed from V and 1 base from J, the gap between germline ends came to 22 bases. The CDR3 runs to 18 residues. Germline CDR1 and CDR2: LNHNV and YYDKDF (reference sequence). CDR3 protein: CATSEGRTSGSGTDTQYF. In nucleotides, the CDR3 is TGTGCCACCAGCGAGGGGCGTACGTCAGGTTCGGGCACAGATACGCAGTATTTT.

The chain recombines TRBV28 with TRBJ2-5, with 10 bases lining up with TRBD2. After removal of 6 bases from V and 9 bases from J, the junction contained 13 bases not matched to a gene. The CDR3 consists of 15 residues. Germline V gene lookup returns CDR1 MDHEN and CDR2 SYDVKM. CDR3 in DNA: TGTGCCAGCAGCCTAGCGGGAGCCCGCAACGGCGCCCAGTACTTC. Protein: CASSLAGARNGAQYF.

The chain recombines TRBV28 with TRBJ2-7, with D uncertain. CDR1 and CDR2 (germline): MDHEN, SYDVKM. The CDR3 sequence is 12 residues long. Trimming left V 7 bases short and J 0 bases short, with 7 bases between. The CDR3 sequence: CASKYSSYEQYF. For the CDR3, the DNA is TGTGCCAGCAAATACAGCTCCTACGAGCAGTACTTC.

The chain couples TRBV4-3 to TRBJ2-7, with TRBD1 matching 8 bases. Germline-derived CDR1 and CDR2 are LGHNA and YSLEER. This CDR3 has 16 residues. V was pared by 4 bases and J by 2 bases, with 10 bases of the junction left unmatched. In DNA form, the CDR3 reads TGCGCCAGCAGCCTTTTGACCGGGACAGGCCCCTACGAGCAGTACTTC. Residues: CASSLLTGTGPYEQYF.

The V gene is TRBV21-1, the J gene TRBJ2-2; TRBD2 is the table's D call and was not checked against the DNA. TRBV21-1 corresponds to a pseudogene. The CDR3 has 15 residues. Here the CDR3 DNA reads TGTGCCAGCAGGGTACTAGCGGAGAACACCGGGGAGCTGTTTTTT. Encoded protein: CASRVLAENTGELFF.

The V call is TRBV19, the J call TRBJ2-7; 10 bases are shared with TRBD1. The trim removed 3 bases at V and 5 bases at J, leaving 7 bases unmatched. CDR1 is LNHDA and CDR2 is SQIVND in the germline V gene (reference sequence). This CDR3 spans 15 amino acids. The chain's CDR3 is CASSIAGTGDDEQYF. The CDR3 coding sequence is TGTGCCAGTAGTATCGCCGGGACAGGGGACGACGAGCAGTACTTC.

The rearrangement joins TRBV5-1 to TRBJ1-1; 8 bases match TRBD1. Trimming at V came to 4 bases and at J to 0 bases, leaving 14 bases not matched to a gene. Germline CDR1 is SGHRS and CDR2 is YFSETQ. The CDR3 length is 18 residues. In DNA form, the CDR3 reads TGCGCCAGCAGCCTCTCGGGATGGCAGGGGGCCTTGAACACTGAAGCTTTCTTT. This codes for CASSLSGWQGALNTEAFF.

The chain combines TRBV2 with TRBJ1-3, with 10 bases matching TRBD1. Trimming at V came to 1 base and at J to 3 bases, leaving 0 bases not matched to a gene. Germline lookup yields CDR1 SNHLY and CDR2 FYNNEI. The CDR3 is 15 amino acids. CDR3 coding DNA: TGTGCCAGCAGTGAAGGGACAGGGGGTGGAAACACCATATATTTT. It yields the protein CASSEGTGGGNTIYF. Supplemented by reference TRBV2 and TRBJ1-3, the full variable domain reads EPEVTQTPSHQVTQMGQEVILRCVPISNHLYFYWYRQILGQKVEFLVSFYNNEISEKSEIFDDQFSVERPDGSNFTLKIRSTKLEDSAMYFCASSEGTGGGNTIYFGEGSWLTVV.

Worth noting for this clone: This same CDR3 is encoded by further DNA sequences in the sample. CDR3 DNA sequence: TGTGCCTGGAGTGTACGAGGAGGCACAGATACGCAGTATTTT. Its translation: CAWSVRGGTDTQYF. This rearrangement joins TRBV30 to TRBJ2-3; D is undetermined. Trimming pared 0 bases from V and 1 base from J, leaving 8 bases between. The CDR3 runs 14 residues. Germline loops: CDR1 GTSNPN, CDR2 SVGIG (reference sequence).

The chain has TRBV7-6 and TRBJ1-3, with D uncertain. CDR3 length: 15 amino acids. Germline lookup yields CDR1 SGHVS and CDR2 FNYEAQ. The germline V and J ends were trimmed by 6 bases and 0 bases, with 12 bases remaining between them. Written as DNA, the CDR3 is TGTGCCAGCAGTAGACTCGTCACCTCTGGAAACACCATATATTTT. Translation gives CASSRLVTSGNTIYF. Combining the CDR3 with reference TRBV7-6 and TRBJ1-3 gives the whole variable domain GAGVSQSPRYKVTKRGQDVALRCDPISGHVSLYWYRQALGQGPEFLTYFNYEAQQDKSGLPNDRFSAERPEGSISTLTIQRTEQRDSAMYRCASSRLVTSGNTIYFGEGSWLTVV.

This clone was detected only once. Other nucleotide sequences in the sample specify the same CDR3. The chain combines TRBV7-2 with TRBJ1-3; D ambiguous. There are 14 residues in the CDR3. The germline V gene encodes CDR1 SGHTA and CDR2 FQGNSA. V was pared by 0 bases and J by 1 base, with 4 bases between. CDR3 residues: CASSLARSGNTIYF. CDR3 bases: TGTGCCAGCAGCTTAGCCAGGTCTGGAAACACCATATATTTT.

The V gene is TRBV18, the J gene TRBJ2-2; 14 bases line up with TRBD2. The CDR3 is made up of 17 amino acids. With V trimmed by 3 bases and J by 7 bases, 7 bases remained unmatched. Germline CDR1 is KGHSH and CDR2 is LQKENI. In DNA, the CDR3 is TGTGCCAGCTCACCGCCGGGACTAGCGGGAGTCCTCGGGGAGCTGTTTTTT. Translated: CASSPPGLAGVLGELFF.

In DNA, the CDR3 is TGTGCCAGCAGTTACTCGAGACAGGGTAGGGGGAATGAGCAGTTCTTC. Protein product: CASSYSRQGRGNEQFF. The chain carries TRBV6-5 and TRBJ2-1; 7 nucleotides agree with TRBD1. V shed 0 bases and J 7 bases; nucleotides not matched to a gene: 9. The germline V gene encodes CDR1 MNHEY and CDR2 SVGAGI. The CDR3 contains 16 residues.

The CDR3 loop is CASSLARQQETQYF. The DNA of the CDR3 is TGTGCCAGCAGCTTAGCGAGACAGCAAGAGACCCAGTACTTC. The chain couples TRBV7-8 to TRBJ2-5, with D maybe TRBD1 (5 bases). Germline CDR1 is SGHVS and CDR2 is FQNEAQ. The CDR3 covers 14 residues. V lost 0 bases, J lost 2 bases, and 7 bases lay in between.